These T cell receptor beta chains were read from a single sample in a study of blood T cell repertoires in COVID-19. The assay was immunoSEQ multiplex PCR, and TCRdb's table has in-frame clones only and misses some. The data contain 380,000 or so clones, over 75% of them singletons. What was sequenced was PBMCs or T cells enriched from blood (not recorded which). The receptor set was obtained from a woman aged 25 to 39 with acute COVID-19. Each CDR3 is given with its conserved first and last residue. The D gene is left open where the match is weak.

v_gene	j_gene	d_gene	CDR3nt	CDR3aa
TRBV7-2	TRBJ2-5	TRBD1	TGTGCCAGCAGCTCCGGGACAGGCGGCTGGGAGACCCAGTACTTC	CASSSGTGGWETQYF
TRBV7-9	TRBJ2-1	TRBD2	TGTGCCAGCAGCACCGTCCCGGGACTAGCGGGGGGCCTACCTAATGAGCAGTTCTTC	CASSTVPGLAGGLPNEQFF
TRBV7-3	TRBJ2-5	-	TGTGCCAGCAGCTTATATGGCAATAAAGAGACCCAGTACTTC	CASSLYGNKETQYF
TRBV10-3	TRBJ2-2	-	TGTGCCGCCCGAGGTCCAACCGGGGAGCTGTTTTTT	CAARGPTGELFF
TRBV25-1	TRBJ2-7	TRBD2	TGTGCCAGCAGTGGACCGATTGCGGGGGACGATGGGCAGTACTTC	CASSGPIAGDDGQYF
TRBV7-8	TRBJ1-5	TRBD1	TGTGCCAGCAGCTTCAGGGGGCCGGGTCAGCCCCAGCATTTT	CASSFRGPGQPQHF
TRBV9	TRBJ2-3	TRBD1	TGTGCCAGCAGCGGAACAGGGGGAAGCACAGATACGCAGTATTTT	CASSGTGGSTDTQYF
TRBV6-1	TRBJ1-1	-	TGTGCCAGCAGTGACCGGTGGGCCACAGTGAGCACTGAAGCTTTCTTT	CASSDRWATVSTEAFF
TRBV9	TRBJ1-5	-	TGTGCCAGCAGCGTAGAGGGAGGGCTTCAGCCCCAGCATTTT	CASSVEGGLQPQHF
TRBV30	TRBJ1-4	TRBD1	TGTGCCTGGAGCCGGACAGGGTATGATGAAAAACTGTTTTTT	CAWSRTGYDEKLFF
TRBV30	TRBJ1-2	-	TGTGCCTGGAAGCAGGGGTTCTATGGCTACACCTTC	CAWKQGFYGYTF
TRBV19	TRBJ1-2	-	TGTGCCAGTACGGTCTCGGCAGGCAGGGGCTATGGCTACACCTTC	CASTVSAGRGYGYTF
TRBV7-2	TRBJ2-3	-	TGTGCCAGCAGCTTAGGTCTGGTAGCAGCGCAGTATTTT	CASSLGLVAAQYF